This T cell receptor beta chain originates from a study of OX40 agonist ivuxolimab in advanced cancers. About the full investigation: The costimulatory receptor OX40 (CD134) was targeted by ivuxolimab, a fully human IgG2 agonistic monoclonal antibody. Partial responses occurred in three dose-escalation patients, of whom one had hepatocellular carcinoma and two had cutaneous melanoma. Intravenous ivuxolimab was administered to patients every 2 weeks at six dose levels: 0.01, 0.1, 0.3, 1.5, 3 and 10 mg/kg. Prior anti-PD-1, anti-PD-L1 or anti-CTLA-4 therapy was permitted, and approximately 40% of dose-escalation patients had received checkpoint inhibitors. Of the roughly 52 dose-escalation patients, hepatocellular carcinoma was present in 19, melanoma in around 15, renal cell carcinoma in 9 and head and neck cancer in 9. The point of sequencing TCRbeta in the periphery was to test whether ivuxolimab changed TCR sequence diversity and drove clonal T-cell expansion. A male proportion of roughly 80% and a mean age of approximately 62 years, ranging from about 20 to 80, were recorded for the dose-escalation cohort. The paper covers the monotherapy dose-escalation part of the phase I ivuxolimab trial, which included N ≈ 50 patients.

Paper-wide results and their limitations: Which antigens the clonally expanded peripheral T cells were specific for was not determined. At doses of 0.1 to 3.0 mg/kg, clonal expansion of both CD4+ and CD8+ T cells in blood was seen between baseline and week 6. After ivuxolimab, expanded clones were on average more numerous among CD8+ T cells than among CD4+ T cells. In the 0.1-3.0 mg/kg groups, partial responders were among the patients with the lowest normalized peripheral clonal expansion, particularly in CD8+ T cells. Low levels of normalized T-cell clonal expansion were also shown by some nonresponding patients.

Notes on this clone: No cognate antigen has been identified for it. Base qualities were left out, and no much larger clone turns up one base away.

The trial excluded patients who had a history of autoimmune disease or were on systemic immunosuppression. Peripheral blood for TCR sequencing was collected from all dose cohorts at baseline, on cycle 4 day 1, and on cycle 7 day 1. The samples were drawn from a first-in-human, open-label, multicenter phase I dose-escalation trial of ivuxolimab. Adults with locally advanced or metastatic melanoma, renal cell carcinoma, hepatocellular carcinoma or head and neck squamous cell carcinoma were enrolled in the trial. Before TCR sequencing, CD4+ T cells and CD8+ T cells from peripheral blood were sorted into separate populations. Genomic DNA was extracted from sorted cells for sequencing of the TCRbeta CDR3 region. The immunoSEQ Assay was used to sequence the TCRbeta CDR3 regions. TCRdb took over this immuneACCESS table, retaining in-frame rearrangements with V and J assigned. Such tables are incomplete; in checked studies, under half of the missing clones stem from an unresolved V gene, and the remainder is unexplained. The sample includes 66,000 or so clones, with 75% to 80% observed a single time. The ten largest clones represent 1.5% to 2% of the sample.

The CDR1 and CDR2 encoded by the germline V gene (reference sequence) are LNHDA and SQIVND. V is shortened by 7 bases, J by 5 bases, and the region joining them spans 14 bases. Its CDR3 holds 13 amino acids, cysteine through phenylalanine. The sequence is cut down to CDR3 DNA, 39 bases in frame from base 1. The rearrangement combines TRBV19 with TRBJ1-1, with the D segment identity uncertain. The sequencing here drew on CD4+ or CD8+ T cells sorted from blood, taken in a trial of the OX40 agonist ivuxolimab. The receptor comes from an adult with an advanced solid tumor such as melanoma, head and neck, liver or kidney cancer. DNA sequence: TGTGCCAGTATTTCCTGGGTCCAGACTGAAGCTTTCTTT. Translated, this gives CASISWVQTEAFF.